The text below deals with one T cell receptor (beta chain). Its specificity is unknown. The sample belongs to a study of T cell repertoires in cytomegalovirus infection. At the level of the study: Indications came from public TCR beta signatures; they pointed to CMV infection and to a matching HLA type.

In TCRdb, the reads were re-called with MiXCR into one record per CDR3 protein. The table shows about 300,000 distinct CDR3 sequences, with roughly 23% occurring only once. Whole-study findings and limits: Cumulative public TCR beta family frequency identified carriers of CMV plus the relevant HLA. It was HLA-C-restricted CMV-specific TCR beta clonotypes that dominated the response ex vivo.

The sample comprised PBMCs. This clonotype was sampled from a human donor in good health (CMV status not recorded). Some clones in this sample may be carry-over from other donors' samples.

DNA for the CDR3: TGTGCCACCAGCAGAGATCCCAGGGAGGTGCATTTT. Protein product: CATSRDPREVHF. This chain links TRBV15 with TRBJ1-5; the D gene is possibly TRBD1 (5 bases). Germline V gene sequence: CDR1 LNHNV, CDR2 YYDKDF (reference sequence). This CDR3 has 12 amino acids. V lost 0 bases, J lost 15 bases, and 12 bases lay in between.